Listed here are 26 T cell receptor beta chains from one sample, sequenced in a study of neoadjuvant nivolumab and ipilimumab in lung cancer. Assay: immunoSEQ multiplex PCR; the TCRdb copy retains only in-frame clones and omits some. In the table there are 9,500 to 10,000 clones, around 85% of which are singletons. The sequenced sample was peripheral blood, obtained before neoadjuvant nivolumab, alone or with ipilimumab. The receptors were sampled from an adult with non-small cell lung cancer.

CDR3 in amino acids: CASSLRNEQFF. The CDR3, as DNA: TGTGCCAGCAGCTTGCGCAATGAGCAGTTCTTC. The V and J genes are TRBV5-6 and TRBJ2-1, with unresolved D. Germline CDR1 and CDR2: SGHDT and YYEEEE. This CDR3 is 11 amino acids long. The ends were cut back, 1 base at V and 6 bases at J, with 2 bases in the middle.

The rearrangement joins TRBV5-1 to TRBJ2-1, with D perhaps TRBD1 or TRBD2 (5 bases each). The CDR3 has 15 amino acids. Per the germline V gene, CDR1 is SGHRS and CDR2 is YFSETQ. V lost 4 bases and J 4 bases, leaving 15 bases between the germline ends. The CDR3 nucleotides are TGCGCCAGCAGCCTCCGGGACCGAGCTTACAATGAGCAGTTCTTC. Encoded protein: CASSLRDRAYNEQFF.

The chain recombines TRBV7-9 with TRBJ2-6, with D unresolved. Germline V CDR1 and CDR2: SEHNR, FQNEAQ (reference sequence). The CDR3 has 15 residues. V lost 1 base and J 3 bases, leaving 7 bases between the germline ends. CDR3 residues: CASSLGSFGANVLTF. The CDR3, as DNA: TGTGCCAGCAGCTTAGGATCGTTTGGGGCCAACGTCCTGACTTTC.

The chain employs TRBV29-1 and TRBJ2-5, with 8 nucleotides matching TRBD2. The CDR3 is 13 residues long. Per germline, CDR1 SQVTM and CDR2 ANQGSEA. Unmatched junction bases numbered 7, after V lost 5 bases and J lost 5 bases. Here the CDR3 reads CSVWGTSSETQYF. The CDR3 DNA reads TGCAGCGTTTGGGGGACTAGTAGCGAGACCCAGTACTTC.

The CDR3 here is CASTSISGRGNTGELFF. In DNA form, the CDR3 reads TGTGCCAGCACCTCAATTAGCGGGAGAGGGAACACCGGGGAGCTGTTTTTT. V and J are TRBV10-3 and TRBJ2-2, with 9 bases that match TRBD2. Looked up from germline, CDR1 is ENHRY and CDR2 is SYGVKD. The trim removed 10 bases at V and 1 base at J, leaving 13 bases unmatched. This CDR3 region has 17 residues.

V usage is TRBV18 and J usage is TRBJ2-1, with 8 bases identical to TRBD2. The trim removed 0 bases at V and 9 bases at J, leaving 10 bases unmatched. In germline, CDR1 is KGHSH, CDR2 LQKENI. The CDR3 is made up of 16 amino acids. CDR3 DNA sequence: TGTGCCAGCTCACCACCGGGACGGGAGGGGCTGGGTGAGCAGTTCTTC. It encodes CASSPPGREGLGEQFF.

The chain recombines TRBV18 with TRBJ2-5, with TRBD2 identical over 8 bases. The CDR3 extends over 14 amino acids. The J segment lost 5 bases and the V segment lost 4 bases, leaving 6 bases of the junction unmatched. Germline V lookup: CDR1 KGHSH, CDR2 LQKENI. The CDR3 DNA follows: TGTGCCAGCTCACGAAGGACTAGCCTTGAGACCCAGTACTTC. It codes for CASSRRTSLETQYF.

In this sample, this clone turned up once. The CDR3 DNA reads as TGTGCCAGCAGTGACTGGGACAGGGGGCGTAGCGAGCAGTACTTC. It codes for CASSDWDRGRSEQYF. The genes are TRBV2 and TRBJ2-7; 12 bases match TRBD1. The CDR3 runs to 15 residues. Germline V gene lookup returns CDR1 SNHLY and CDR2 FYNNEI. Trimming took 3 bases from V and 6 from J; bases not matched to a gene: 6.

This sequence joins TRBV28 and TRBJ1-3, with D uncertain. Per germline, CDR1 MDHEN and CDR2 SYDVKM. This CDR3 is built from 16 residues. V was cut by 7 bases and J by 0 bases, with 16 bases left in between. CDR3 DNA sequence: TGTGCCAGCACCGGGGAAGGACTAATCTCTGGAAACACCATATATTTT. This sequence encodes CASTGEGLISGNTIYF.

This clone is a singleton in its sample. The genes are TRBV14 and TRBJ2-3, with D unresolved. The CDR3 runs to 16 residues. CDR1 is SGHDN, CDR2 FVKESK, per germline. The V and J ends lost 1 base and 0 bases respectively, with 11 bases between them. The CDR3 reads CASSQARFSSTDTQYF. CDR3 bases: TGTGCCAGCAGCCAAGCGAGATTCTCTAGCACAGATACGCAGTATTTT.

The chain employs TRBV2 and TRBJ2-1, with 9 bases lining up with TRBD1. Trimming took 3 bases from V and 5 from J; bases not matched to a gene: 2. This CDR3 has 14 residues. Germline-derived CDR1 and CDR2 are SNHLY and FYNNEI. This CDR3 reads CASSEGQGHNEQFF. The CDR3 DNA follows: TGTGCCAGCAGTGAGGGACAGGGCCACAATGAGCAGTTCTTC.

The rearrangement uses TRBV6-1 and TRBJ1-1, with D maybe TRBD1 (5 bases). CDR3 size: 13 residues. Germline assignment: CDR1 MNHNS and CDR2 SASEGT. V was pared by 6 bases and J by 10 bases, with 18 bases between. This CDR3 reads CASSLQLPGLAFF. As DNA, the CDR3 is TGTGCCAGCAGCCTACAACTACCGGGGCTAGCTTTCTTT.

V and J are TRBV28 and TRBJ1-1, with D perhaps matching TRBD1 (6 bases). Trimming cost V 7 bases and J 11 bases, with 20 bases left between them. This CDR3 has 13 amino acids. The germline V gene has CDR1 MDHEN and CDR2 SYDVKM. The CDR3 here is CASIPGGRGMAFF. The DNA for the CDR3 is TGTGCCAGCATTCCAGGTGGCAGGGGTATGGCTTTCTTT.

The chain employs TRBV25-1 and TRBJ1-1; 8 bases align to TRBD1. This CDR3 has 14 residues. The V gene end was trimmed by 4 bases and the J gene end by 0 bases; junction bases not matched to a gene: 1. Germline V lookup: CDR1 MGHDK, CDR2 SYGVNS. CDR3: CASSGTGLNTEAFF. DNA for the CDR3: TGTGCCAGCAGTGGGACAGGGTTGAACACTGAAGCTTTCTTT.

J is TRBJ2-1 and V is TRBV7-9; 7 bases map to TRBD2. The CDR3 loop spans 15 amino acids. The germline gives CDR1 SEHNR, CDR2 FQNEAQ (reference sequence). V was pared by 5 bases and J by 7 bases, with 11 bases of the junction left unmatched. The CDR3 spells CASSPRGRGENEQFF. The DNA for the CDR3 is TGTGCCAGCAGCCCACGCGGGAGAGGGGAAAATGAGCAGTTCTTC.

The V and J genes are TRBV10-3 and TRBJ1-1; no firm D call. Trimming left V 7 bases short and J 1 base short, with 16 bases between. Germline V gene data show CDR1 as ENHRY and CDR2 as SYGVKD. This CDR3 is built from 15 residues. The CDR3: CAITPTSEGNTEAFF. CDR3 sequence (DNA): TGTGCCATCACCCCGACTTCTGAGGGGAACACTGAAGCTTTCTTT.

The CDR3 nucleotides read TGTGCCAGCTACAGGGGGCGAGGTGGCTACACCTTC. This gives the protein CASYRGRGGYTF. The chain has TRBV19 and TRBJ1-2; 9 positions agree with TRBD1. Losses at the gene ends were 9 bases for V and 7 bases for J; bases not matched to a gene: 6. Looked up from germline, CDR1 is LNHDA and CDR2 is SQIVND (reference sequence). This CDR3 region has 12 residues. Based on the CDR3 plus reference TRBV19 and TRBJ1-2, the full variable domain is DGGITQSPKYLFRKEGQNVTLSCEQNLNHDAMYWYRQDPGQGLRLIYYSQIVNDFQKGDIAEGYSVSREKKESFPLTVTSAQKNPTAFYLCASYRGRGGYTFGSGTRLTVV.

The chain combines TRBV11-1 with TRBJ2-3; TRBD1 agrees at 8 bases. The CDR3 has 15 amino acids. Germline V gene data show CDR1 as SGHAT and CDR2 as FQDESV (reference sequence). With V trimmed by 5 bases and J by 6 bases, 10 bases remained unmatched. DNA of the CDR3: TGTGCCAGCAGCCATATTCAACAGGGGGAGGATACGCAGTATTTT. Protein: CASSHIQQGEDTQYF. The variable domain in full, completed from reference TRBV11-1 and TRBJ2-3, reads EAEVAQSPRYKITEKSQAVAFWCDPISGHATLYWYRQILGQGPELLVQFQDESVVDDSQLPKDRFSAERLKGVDSTLKIQPAELGDSAMYLCASSHIQQGEDTQYFGPGTRLTVL.

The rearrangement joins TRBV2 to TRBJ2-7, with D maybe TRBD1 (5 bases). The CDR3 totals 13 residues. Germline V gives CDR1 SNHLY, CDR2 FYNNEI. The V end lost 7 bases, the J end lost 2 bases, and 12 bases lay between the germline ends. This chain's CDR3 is CASNPGWTYEQYF. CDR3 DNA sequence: TGTGCCAGCAATCCAGGGTGGACCTACGAGCAGTACTTC.

CDR3 loop: CARQGKNIQYF. The CDR3 bases are TGCGCCAGACAGGGGAAAAACATTCAGTACTTC. The V and J genes are TRBV10-2 and TRBJ2-4, with 7 bases aligning to TRBD1. The V gene's germline CDR1 is WSHSY and CDR2 SAAADI. The V and J ends lost 9 bases and 4 bases, in that order; junction bases with no gene match: 0. CDR3 size: 11 residues.

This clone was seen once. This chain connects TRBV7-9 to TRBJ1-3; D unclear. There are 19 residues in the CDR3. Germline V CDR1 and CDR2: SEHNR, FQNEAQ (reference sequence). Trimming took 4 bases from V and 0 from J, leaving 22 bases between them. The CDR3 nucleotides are TGTGCCAGCAGCTCCCGAAAACCCTTGGACGGGTTCTCTGGAAACACCATATATTTT. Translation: CASSSRKPLDGFSGNTIYF.

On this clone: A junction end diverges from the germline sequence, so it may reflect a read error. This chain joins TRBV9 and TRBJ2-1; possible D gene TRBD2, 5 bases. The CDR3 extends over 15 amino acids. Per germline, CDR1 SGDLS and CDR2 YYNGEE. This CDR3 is CASSVAGVSHNEQFF. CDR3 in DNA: TGTGCCAGCAGCGTAGCCGGGGTCTCCCACAATGAGCAGTTCTTC.

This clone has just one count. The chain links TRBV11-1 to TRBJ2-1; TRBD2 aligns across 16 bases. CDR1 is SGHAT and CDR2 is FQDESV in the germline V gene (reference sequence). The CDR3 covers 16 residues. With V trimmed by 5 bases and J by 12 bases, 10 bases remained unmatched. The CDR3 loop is CASSEPGLAGGGGQFF. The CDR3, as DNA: TGTGCCAGCAGCGAACCGGGACTAGCGGGAGGGGGGGGGCAGTTCTTC. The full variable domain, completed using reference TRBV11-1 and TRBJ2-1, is EAEVAQSPRYKITEKSQAVAFWCDPISGHATLYWYRQILGQGPELLVQFQDESVVDDSQLPKDRFSAERLKGVDSTLKIQPAELGDSAMYLCASSEPGLAGGGGQFFGPGTRLTVL.

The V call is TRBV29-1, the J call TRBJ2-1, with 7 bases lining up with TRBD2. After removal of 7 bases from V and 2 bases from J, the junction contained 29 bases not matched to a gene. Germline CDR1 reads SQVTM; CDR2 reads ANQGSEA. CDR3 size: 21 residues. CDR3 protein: CSASRLIAGAPLTFTYNEQFF. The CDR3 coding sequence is TGCAGCGCCTCGAGGCTAATCGCGGGAGCCCCTTTGACCTTTACCTACAATGAGCAGTTCTTC.

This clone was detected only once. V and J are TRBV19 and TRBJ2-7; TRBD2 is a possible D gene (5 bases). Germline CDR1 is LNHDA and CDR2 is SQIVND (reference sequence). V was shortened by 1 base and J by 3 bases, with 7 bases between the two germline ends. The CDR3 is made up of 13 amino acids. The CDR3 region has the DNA TGTGCCAGTAGTATAGCCGGAGGCTACGAGCAGTACTTC. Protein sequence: CASSIAGGYEQYF.

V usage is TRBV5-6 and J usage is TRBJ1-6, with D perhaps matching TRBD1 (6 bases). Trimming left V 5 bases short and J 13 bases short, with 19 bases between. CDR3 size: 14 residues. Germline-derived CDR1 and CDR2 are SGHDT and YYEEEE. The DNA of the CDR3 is TGTGCCAGCAGTCTACAGGGTCTATACTTTCCCCTCCACTTT. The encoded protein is CASSLQGLYFPLHF.